This TCR beta chain is drawn from a study of shared clonotypes between healthy human individuals. On this clone: The antigen remains unidentified.

The study, taken as a whole, reports: Represented genetic and exposure-history diversity was restricted by having few donors.

200 ng DNA, tens of thousands of T cell genomes, went into each sorted-subset replicate PCR. Clones were read by immunoSEQ multiplex PCR, and TCRdb kept only the in-frame ones, dropping some. The data hold millions of clones, with approximately 94% observed a single time. CDR1 and CDR2 from the germline V gene are MNHNS and SASEGT. The CDR3 has 17 residues. Trimming cost V 0 bases and J 3 bases, with 15 bases left between them. Selected positively for CCR7 and CD45RO-negative, naive CD8 cells excluded terminally differentiated effector memory CD45RA+ cells. The chain has TRBV6-1 and TRBJ1-5; a possible D gene is TRBD1 (5 bases). This receptor was obtained from a man younger than 35 in good health. Sequencing was done on a sample of naive CD8+ T cells sorted from blood. CDR3 amino acids: CASSEAGTRPNNQPQHF. In nucleotides, the CDR3 is TGTGCCAGCAGTGAAGCCGGGACCCGCCCGAACAATCAGCCCCAGCATTTT.